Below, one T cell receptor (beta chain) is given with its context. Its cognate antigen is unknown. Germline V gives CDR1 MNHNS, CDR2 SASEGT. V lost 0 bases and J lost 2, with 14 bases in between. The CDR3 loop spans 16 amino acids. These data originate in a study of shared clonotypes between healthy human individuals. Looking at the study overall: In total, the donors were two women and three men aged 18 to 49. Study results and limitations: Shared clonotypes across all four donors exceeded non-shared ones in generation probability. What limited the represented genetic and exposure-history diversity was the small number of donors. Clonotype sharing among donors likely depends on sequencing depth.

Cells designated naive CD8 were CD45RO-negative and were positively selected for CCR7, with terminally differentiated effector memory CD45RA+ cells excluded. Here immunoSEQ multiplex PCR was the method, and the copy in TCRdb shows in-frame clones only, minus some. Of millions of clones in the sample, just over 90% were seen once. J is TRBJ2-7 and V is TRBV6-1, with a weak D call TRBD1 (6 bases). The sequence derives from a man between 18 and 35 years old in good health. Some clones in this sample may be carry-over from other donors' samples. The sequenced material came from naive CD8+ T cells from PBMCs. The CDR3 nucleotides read TGTGCCAGCAGTGAAGCGCACCCGGGGACAACCTACGAGCAGTACTTC. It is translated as CASSEAHPGTTYEQYF.